The entry below gives a single T cell receptor beta chain sequence along with its context. The sample belongs to a study of blood T cells in healthy people across ages. Alongside a J-beta primer mix, a sample-barcoded 5' primer served in a second PCR lasting roughly 7 to 11 cycles. TCRdb passed the 5' RACE reads through MiXCR, listing each CDR3 protein once. The repertoire has roughly 1 million distinct CDR3 sequences, less than 25% of them found once; the top ten carry around 0.75%. In addition, the sample was reused for a study of T cells of mothers and their children. That report adds: Samples came from a few healthy Caucasian mothers and their six children.

The sample was blood. The origin of this receptor is a girl aged 2-15 years in good health.

CDR3: CASRDRGLQETQYF. As DNA, the CDR3 is TGTGCCAGCCGGGACAGGGGACTCCAAGAGACCCAGTACTTC. V is TRBV27 and J is TRBJ2-5; 10 nucleotides line up with TRBD1. V dropped 8 bases and J dropped 1; count of bases not matched to a gene: 4. The germline V gene encodes CDR1 MNHEY and CDR2 SMNVEV (reference sequence). The CDR3 length is 14 residues.